These 9 T cell receptor beta chains came from one sample sequenced in a study of CD8+ T cells in alopecia areata. TCR sequencing used cDNA made by reverse transcription of extracted RNA. Generated by immunoSEQ multiplex PCR, the TCRdb table keeps only in-frame clones and is missing some. In the table there are a few hundred thousand clones, roughly 56% of which are singletons. The source material was CD8+ T cells sorted from blood. The receptors were gathered from a human donor in good health.

CDR3 bases: TGCGCCAGCAGCTTGGGGCACGGGGAATACGAGCAGTACTTC. Translation gives CASSLGHGEYEQYF. The V and J genes are TRBV5-1 and TRBJ2-7, with a tentative D call TRBD2 (5 bases). V was clipped by 0 bases and J by 4 bases, with 11 bases between them. Germline V lookup: CDR1 SGHRS, CDR2 YFSETQ. CDR3 size: 14 residues. Combining the CDR3 with reference TRBV5-1 and TRBJ2-7 gives the whole variable domain KAGVTQTPRYLIKTRGQQVTLSCSPISGHRSVSWYQQTPGQGLQFLFEYFSETQRNKGNFPGRFSGRQFSNSRSEMNVSTLELGDSALYLCASSLGHGEYEQYFGPGTRLTVT.

As concerns this clone: This CDR3 is also generated by other DNA sequences in the sample. The genes are TRBV5-6 and TRBJ1-1; D call uncertain. The V gene's germline CDR1 is SGHDT and CDR2 YYEEEE. V was shortened by 0 bases and J by 2 bases, with 5 bases between the two germline ends. The CDR3 loop spans 13 amino acids. The DNA for the CDR3 is TGTGCCAGCAGCTTGGGCGGTAACACTGAAGCTTTCTTT. It encodes CASSLGGNTEAFF. Supplemented by reference TRBV5-6 and TRBJ1-1, the full variable domain reads DAGVTQSPTHLIKTRGQQVTLRCSPKSGHDTVSWYQQALGQGPQFIFQYYEEEERQRGNFPDRFSGHQFPNYSSELNVNALLLGDSALYLCASSLGGNTEAFFGQGTRLTVV.

This clone was picked up a small number of times. At one boundary the junction diverges from the germline segment, which might be a read error. The chain uses TRBV13 and TRBJ2-7; D gene uncertain. Germline CDR1 reads PRHDT; CDR2 reads FYEKMQ (reference sequence). The CDR3 contains 12 residues. CDR3 amino acids: CASSSPANEPRF. The CDR3 DNA sequence: TGTGCCAGCAGCTCCCCCGCCAACGAACCCCGATTC.

This clone has only a few counts. The CDR3 reads CASGEVRYEQYF. The CDR3 DNA sequence: TGTGCCAGTGGGGAAGTCCGCTACGAGCAGTACTTC. The rearrangement uses TRBV2 and TRBJ2-7; D uncertain. Trimming left V 9 bases short and J 3 bases short, with 12 bases between. This CDR3 is built from 12 residues. CDR1 and CDR2 (germline): SNHLY, FYNNEI.

J is TRBJ2-1 and V is TRBV15; 10 bases are shared with TRBD2. Germline-derived CDR1 and CDR2 are LNHNV and YYDKDF (reference sequence). CDR3 size: 15 residues. The V segment lost 3 bases and the J segment 4 bases; nucleotides outside the gene matches: 3. In nucleotides, the CDR3 is TGTGCCACCAGCAGCGCTAGCGGGGGTTACAATGAGCAGTTCTTC. Protein product: CATSSASGGYNEQFF.

CDR3 loop: CASSSWDRVQLYGYTF. CDR3 coding DNA: TGTGCCAGCAGCTCCTGGGACAGGGTACAACTCTATGGCTACACCTTC. The chain couples TRBV13 to TRBJ1-2, with 9 bases identical to TRBD1. The J segment lost 4 bases and the V segment lost 4 bases, leaving 10 bases of the junction unmatched. The CDR3 has 16 amino acids. Germline V gene lookup returns CDR1 PRHDT and CDR2 FYEKMQ (reference sequence).

The CDR3 here is CASSRSPELFF. The CDR3, as DNA: TGTGCCAGCAGCCGATCCCCGGAACTGTTTTTT. The V call is TRBV11-2, the J call TRBJ1-4; D call uncertain. Germline V gives CDR1 SGHAT, CDR2 FQNNGV. The CDR3 extends over 11 amino acids. The V and J ends lost 5 bases and 12 bases respectively, with 10 bases between them.

Concerning this clone itself: Within the sample, other DNA sequences also encode this same CDR3. This sequence joins TRBV9 and TRBJ1-5, with D hard to call. The CDR3 covers 13 residues. Germline loops: CDR1 SGDLS, CDR2 YYNGEE. V lost 2 bases and J lost 4, with 7 bases in between. The CDR3 region has the DNA TGTGCCAGCAGCGTGGGCAGTAATCAGCCCCAGCATTTT. Translated: CASSVGSNQPQHF.

V usage is TRBV18 and J usage is TRBJ1-1, with D possibly being TRBD1 (6 bases). Germline V gene lookup returns CDR1 KGHSH and CDR2 LQKENI. Trimming took off 3 bases at V and 1 base at J, with 9 bases between the two ends. The CDR3 consists of 14 residues. For the CDR3, the DNA is TGTGCCAGCTCACCTCCGACAGGGAACACTGAAGCTTTCTTT. Translation: CASSPPTGNTEAFF.